Each of the 2 T cell receptor beta chains below was sequenced from the same sample in a study of T cell changes during pregnancy in multiple sclerosis. Produced via immunoSEQ multiplex PCR; TCRdb's table is partial and in-frame only. The table has approximately 30,000 clones, roughly 91% seen once. This specimen consisted of CD4+ T cells from peripheral blood mononuclear cells, obtained after pregnancy. The source is a female donor with multiple sclerosis, enrolled in a pregnancy study.

The V and J genes are TRBV5-1 and TRBJ1-4; possibly TRBD1 for D (5 bases). V shed 1 base and J shed 5 bases, with 12 bases lying between them. In germline, CDR1 is SGHRS, CDR2 YFSETQ. The CDR3 consists of 15 residues. The CDR3 region is CASSLYPGSNEKLFF. The CDR3 region has the DNA TGCGCCAGCAGCTTGTATCCAGGGTCGAATGAAAAACTGTTTTTT.

The chain has TRBV2 and TRBJ2-3, with 8 bases aligning to TRBD2. V trimming: 8 bases; J trimming: 3 bases; junction bases outside the gene matches: 7. CDR1 SNHLY and CDR2 FYNNEI come from the germline V gene. The CDR3 is made up of 14 amino acids. In DNA form, the CDR3 reads TGTGCCAGCGTGCGGGAGGAGCAAACAGATACGCAGTATTTT. This codes for CASVREEQTDTQYF.